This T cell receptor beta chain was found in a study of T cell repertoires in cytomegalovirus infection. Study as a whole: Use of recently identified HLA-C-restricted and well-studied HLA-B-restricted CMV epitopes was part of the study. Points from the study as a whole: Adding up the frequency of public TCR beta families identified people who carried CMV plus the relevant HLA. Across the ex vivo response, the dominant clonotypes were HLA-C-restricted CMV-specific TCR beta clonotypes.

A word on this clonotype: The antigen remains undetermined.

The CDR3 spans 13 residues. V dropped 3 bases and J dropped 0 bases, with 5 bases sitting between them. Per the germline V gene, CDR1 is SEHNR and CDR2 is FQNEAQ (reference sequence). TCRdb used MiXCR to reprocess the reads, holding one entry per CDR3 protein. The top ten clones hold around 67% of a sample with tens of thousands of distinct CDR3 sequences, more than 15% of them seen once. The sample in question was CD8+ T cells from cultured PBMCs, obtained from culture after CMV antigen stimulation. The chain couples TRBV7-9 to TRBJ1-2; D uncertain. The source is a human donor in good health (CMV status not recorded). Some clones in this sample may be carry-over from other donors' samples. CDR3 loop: CASSLTTNYGYTF. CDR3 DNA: TGTGCCAGCAGCTTGACAACTAACTATGGCTACACCTTC.